This T cell receptor (beta chain) came from a study of glioma-infiltrating T cells. V shed 5 bases and J 4 bases; nucleotides not matched to a gene: 8. Germline V gene lookup returns CDR1 DFQATT and CDR2 SNEGSKA (reference sequence). The CDR3 totals 14 residues. Using RNA template, CDR3s of TCR alpha and beta were amplified with iRepertoire arm-PCR. Via MiXCR, TCRdb re-called the multiplex PCR reads, giving one row per CDR3 protein. Of 100,000 to 150,000 distinct CDR3 sequences listed, approximately 23% are singletons. This chain connects TRBV20-1 to TRBJ2-1, with 7 nucleotides matching TRBD1. This clonotype was obtained from a human donor with low-grade glioma or glioblastoma, undergoing nonglioma brain surgery, or in good health (not recorded which). What was sequenced was glioma tissue, nonneoplastic brain tissue, or PBMCs (not recorded which). This CDR3 reads CSARADRSYNEQFF. The CDR3 region has the DNA TGCAGTGCTCGAGCGGACAGGAGTTACAATGAGCAGTTCTTC.